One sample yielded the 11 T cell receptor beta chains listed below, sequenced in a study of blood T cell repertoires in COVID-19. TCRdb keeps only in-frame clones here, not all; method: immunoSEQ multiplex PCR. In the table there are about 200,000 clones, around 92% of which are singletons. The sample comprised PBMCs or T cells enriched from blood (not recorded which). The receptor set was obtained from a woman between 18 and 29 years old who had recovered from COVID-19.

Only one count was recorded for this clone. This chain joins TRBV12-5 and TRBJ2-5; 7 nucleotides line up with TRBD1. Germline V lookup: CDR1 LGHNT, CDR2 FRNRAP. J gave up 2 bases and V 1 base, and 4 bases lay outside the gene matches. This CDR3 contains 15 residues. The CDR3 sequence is CASGLDVTGQETQYF. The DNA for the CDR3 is TGTGCTAGTGGTTTGGATGTGACAGGGCAAGAGACCCAGTACTTC.

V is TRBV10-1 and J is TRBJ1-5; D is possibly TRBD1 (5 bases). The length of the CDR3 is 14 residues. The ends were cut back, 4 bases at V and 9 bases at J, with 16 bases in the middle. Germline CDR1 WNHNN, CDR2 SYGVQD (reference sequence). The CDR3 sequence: CASSVWDSLRPQHF. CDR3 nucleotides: TGCGCCAGCAGTGTGTGGGACTCACTTCGGCCCCAGCATTTT.

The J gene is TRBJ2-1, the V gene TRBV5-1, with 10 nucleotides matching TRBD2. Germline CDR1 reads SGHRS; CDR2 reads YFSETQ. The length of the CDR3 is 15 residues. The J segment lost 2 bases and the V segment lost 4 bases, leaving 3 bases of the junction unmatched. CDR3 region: CASSPSGGPYNEQFF. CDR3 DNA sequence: TGCGCCAGCAGCCCTAGCGGGGGCCCCTACAATGAGCAGTTCTTC.

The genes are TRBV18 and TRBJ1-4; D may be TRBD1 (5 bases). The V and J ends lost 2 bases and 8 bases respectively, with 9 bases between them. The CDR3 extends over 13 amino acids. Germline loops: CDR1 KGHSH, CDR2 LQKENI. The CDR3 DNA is TGTGCCAGCTCACCAACGGAGGGGGAAAAACTGTTTTTT. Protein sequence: CASSPTEGEKLFF.

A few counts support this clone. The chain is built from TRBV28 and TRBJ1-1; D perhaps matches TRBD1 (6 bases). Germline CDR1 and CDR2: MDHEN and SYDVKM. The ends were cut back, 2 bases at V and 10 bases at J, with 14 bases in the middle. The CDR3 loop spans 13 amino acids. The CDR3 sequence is CASSLEGHRLAFF. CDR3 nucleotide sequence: TGTGCCAGCAGTTTAGAGGGACACCGCCTAGCTTTCTTT.

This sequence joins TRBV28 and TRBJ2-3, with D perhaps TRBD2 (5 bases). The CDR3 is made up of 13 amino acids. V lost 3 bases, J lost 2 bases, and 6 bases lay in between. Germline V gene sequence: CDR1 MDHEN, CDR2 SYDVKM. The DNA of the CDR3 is TGTGCCAGCAGTTTCGACTACACAGATACGCAGTATTTT. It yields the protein CASSFDYTDTQYF. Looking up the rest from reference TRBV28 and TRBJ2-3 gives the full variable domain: DVKVTQSSRYLVKRTGEKVFLECVQDMDHENMFWYRQDPGLGLRLIYFSYDVKMKEKGDIPEGYSVSREKKERFSLILESASTNQTSMYLCASSFDYTDTQYFGPGTRLTVL.

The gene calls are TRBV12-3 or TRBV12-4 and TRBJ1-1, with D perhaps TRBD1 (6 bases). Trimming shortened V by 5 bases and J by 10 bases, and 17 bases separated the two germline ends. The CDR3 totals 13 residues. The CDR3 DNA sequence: TGTGCCAGCAGTCCTTGGACAGCCAGGCGAGCTTTCTTT. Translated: CASSPWTARRAFF.

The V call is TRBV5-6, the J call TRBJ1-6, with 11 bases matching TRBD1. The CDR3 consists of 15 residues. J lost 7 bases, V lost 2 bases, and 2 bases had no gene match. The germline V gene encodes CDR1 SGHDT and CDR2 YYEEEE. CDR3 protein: CASSFWDRGNSPLHF. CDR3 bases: TGTGCCAGCAGCTTCTGGGACAGGGGGAATTCACCCCTCCACTTT.

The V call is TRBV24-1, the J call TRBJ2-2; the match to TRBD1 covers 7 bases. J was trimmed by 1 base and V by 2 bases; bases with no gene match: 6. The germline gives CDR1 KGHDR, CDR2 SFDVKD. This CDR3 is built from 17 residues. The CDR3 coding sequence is TGTGCCACCAGTGATTGGGACAGCTCATGGAACACCGGGGAGCTGTTTTTT. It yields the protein CATSDWDSSWNTGELFF.

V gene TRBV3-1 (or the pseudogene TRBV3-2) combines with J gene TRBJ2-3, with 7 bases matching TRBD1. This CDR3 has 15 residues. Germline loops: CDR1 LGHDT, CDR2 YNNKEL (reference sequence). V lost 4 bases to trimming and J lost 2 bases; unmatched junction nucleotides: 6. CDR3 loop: CASSPWDRSTDTQYF. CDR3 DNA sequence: TGTGCCAGCAGCCCTTGGGACAGATCCACAGATACGCAGTATTTT.

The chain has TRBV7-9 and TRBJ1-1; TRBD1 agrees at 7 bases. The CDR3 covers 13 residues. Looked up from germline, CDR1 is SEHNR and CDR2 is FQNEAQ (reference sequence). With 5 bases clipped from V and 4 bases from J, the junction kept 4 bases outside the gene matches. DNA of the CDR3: TGTGCCAGCAGCCGAGGGGGCATCACTGAAGCTTTCTTT. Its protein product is CASSRGGITEAFF.